Each of the 5 T cell receptor beta chains below was sequenced from the same sample in a study of T cell changes during pregnancy in multiple sclerosis. Assay: immunoSEQ multiplex PCR; the TCRdb copy retains only in-frame clones and omits some. This table has more than 90,000 clones, around nine tenths appearing once. Sequencing used peripheral blood, obtained in the third trimester of pregnancy. These receptors originate from a female donor with multiple sclerosis, enrolled in a pregnancy study.

This clone appeared a single time. The gene calls are TRBV5-1 and TRBJ2-5; 8 bases match TRBD2. The J call may be wrong; the DNA end is better matched by TRBJ2-7. This CDR3 contains 14 residues. Germline CDR1 SGHRS, CDR2 YFSETQ. CDR3: CASSLETSAYEQYF. The CDR3 nucleotides read TGCGCCAGCAGCTTGGAGACTAGCGCCTACGAGCAGTACTTC.

J is TRBJ1-1 and V is TRBV29-1; a possible D gene is TRBD1 (5 bases). The V gene lost 6 bases and the J gene lost 1 base, with 9 bases spanning the gap. The germline gives CDR1 SQVTM, CDR2 ANQGSEA. The CDR3 runs 12 residues. The chain's CDR3 is CSVGQGNTEAFF. CDR3 DNA: TGCAGCGTAGGGCAGGGGAACACTGAAGCTTTCTTT.

CDR3 loop: CASSGLTSSGANVLTF. CDR3 DNA sequence: TGCGCCAGCAGCGGACTAACGAGCTCTGGGGCCAACGTCCTGACTTTC. The chain links TRBV10-1 to TRBJ2-6, with a weak D call TRBD2 (6 bases). CDR1 is WNHNN, CDR2 SYGVQD, per germline (reference sequence). Between the trimmed V and J ends, which lost 6 bases and 0 bases, there was a span of 12 bases. This CDR3 spans 16 amino acids.

The chain links TRBV5-4 to TRBJ1-2, with D uncertain. V dropped 1 base and J dropped 2 bases, with 9 bases sitting between them. The CDR3 has 14 amino acids. Germline V CDR1 and CDR2: SGHNT, YYREEE (reference sequence). CDR3 bases: TGTGCCAGCAGCTTGTTGGTGACAAACTATGGCTACACCTTC. Translation: CASSLLVTNYGYTF.

The rearrangement links TRBV7-2 to TRBJ2-7; a weak D match, TRBD1 (6 bases). CDR3 length: 16 residues. V was shortened by 2 bases and J by 2 bases, with 16 bases between the two germline ends. Germline V CDR1 and CDR2: SGHTA, FQGNSA. CDR3 sequence reads: CASSLSGQWFAYEQYF. DNA of the CDR3: TGTGCCAGCAGCTTATCCGGACAGTGGTTCGCCTACGAGCAGTACTTC.